This passage covers 5 T cell receptor beta chains from one sample sequenced in a study of shared clonotypes between healthy human individuals. TCRdb's copy holds only in-frame clones and misses some; the assay was immunoSEQ multiplex PCR. The sample holds around 1.4 million clones; around 98.5% are singletons and the top ten take 0.36%. Sequencing input: naive CD4+ T cells sorted from blood. Subset denoted: CD45RA+ positively selected. The origin of the receptors is a man aged 25-40 years in good health.

CDR3 coding DNA: TGTGCCAGCAGTGTCCTTACAGGGTTAAGATTCTTACGCATGAACACTGAAGCTTTCTTT. Translation: CASSVLTGLRFLRMNTEAFF. J is TRBJ1-1 and V is TRBV6-1; weak D call: TRBD1 (6 bases). The V gene lost 4 bases and the J gene lost 0 bases, with 27 bases spanning the gap. The CDR3 is 20 amino acids. The V gene's germline CDR1 is MNHNS and CDR2 SASEGT.

This clone was counted only a few times. Within the sample, other DNA sequences also encode this same CDR3. J is TRBJ2-7 and V is TRBV18, with TRBD1 identical over 10 bases. The trim removed 4 bases at V and 0 bases at J, leaving 0 bases unmatched. There are 14 residues in the CDR3. Germline V gene data show CDR1 as KGHSH and CDR2 as LQKENI. CDR3 DNA: TGTGCCAGCTCACGGGACAGGGGCTCCTACGAGCAGTACTTC. As protein: CASSRDRGSYEQYF. Looking up the rest from reference TRBV18 and TRBJ2-7 gives the full variable domain: NAGVMQNPRHLVRRRGQEARLRCSPMKGHSHVYWYRQLPEEGLKFMVYLQKENIIDESGMPKERFSAEFPKEGPSILRIQQVVRGDSAAYFCASSRDRGSYEQYFGPGTRLTVT.

J is TRBJ1-2 and V is TRBV7-9; TRBD1 aligns across 7 bases. Germline CDR1 reads SEHNR; CDR2 reads FQNEAQ (reference sequence). There are 14 residues in the CDR3. The trim removed 5 bases at V and 8 bases at J, leaving 11 bases unmatched. In DNA, the CDR3 is TGTGCCAGCAGCCTAACGACAGGGACTAGCGGCTACACCTTC. Translation: CASSLTTGTSGYTF.

The chain carries TRBV5-4 and TRBJ2-1; the D call may be TRBD1 or TRBD2 (6 bases each). CDR1 SGHNT and CDR2 YYREEE come from the germline V gene (reference sequence). The CDR3 is 15 residues long. Trimming shortened V by 0 bases and J by 7 bases, and 14 bases separated the two germline ends. The CDR3 protein is CASSLALGGSNEQFF. DNA of the CDR3: TGTGCCAGCAGCTTGGCTCTCGGGGGCTCGAATGAGCAGTTCTTC.

This clone was observed a single time. The chain couples TRBV7-2 to TRBJ1-3; D unresolved. With 4 bases removed from V and 2 bases from J, the gap between germline ends came to 6 bases. In germline, CDR1 is SGHTA, CDR2 FQGNSA. The CDR3 consists of 13 residues. The CDR3 sequence: CASSSRAGNTIYF. The CDR3 nucleotides are TGTGCCAGCAGCTCCCGAGCTGGAAACACCATATATTTT.